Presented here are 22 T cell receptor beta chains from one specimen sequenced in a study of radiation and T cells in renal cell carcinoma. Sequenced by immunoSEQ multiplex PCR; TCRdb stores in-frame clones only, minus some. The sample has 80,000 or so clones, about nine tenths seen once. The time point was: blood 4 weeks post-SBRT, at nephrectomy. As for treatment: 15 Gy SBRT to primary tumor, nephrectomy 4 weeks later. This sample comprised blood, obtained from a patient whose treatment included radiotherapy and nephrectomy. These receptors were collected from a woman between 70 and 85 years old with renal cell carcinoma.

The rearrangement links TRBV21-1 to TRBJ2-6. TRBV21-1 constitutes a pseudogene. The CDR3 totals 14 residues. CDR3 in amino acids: CASSKSPGANVLTF. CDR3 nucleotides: TGTGCCAGCAGCAAAAGTCCTGGGGCCAACGTCCTGACTTTC.

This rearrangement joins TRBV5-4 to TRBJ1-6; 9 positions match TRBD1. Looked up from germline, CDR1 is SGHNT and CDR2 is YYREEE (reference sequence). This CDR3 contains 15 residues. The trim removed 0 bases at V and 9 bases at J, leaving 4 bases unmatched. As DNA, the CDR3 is TGTGCCAGCAGCTTGGTGCCGGACAGGGGTTCACCCCTCCACTTT. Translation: CASSLVPDRGSPLHF.

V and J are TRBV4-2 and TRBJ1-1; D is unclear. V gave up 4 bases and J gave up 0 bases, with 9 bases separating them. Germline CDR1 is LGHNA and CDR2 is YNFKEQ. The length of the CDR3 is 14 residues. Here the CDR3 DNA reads TGTGCCAGCAGCCTCGGGAGCTTGAACACTGAAGCTTTCTTT. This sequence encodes CASSLGSLNTEAFF.

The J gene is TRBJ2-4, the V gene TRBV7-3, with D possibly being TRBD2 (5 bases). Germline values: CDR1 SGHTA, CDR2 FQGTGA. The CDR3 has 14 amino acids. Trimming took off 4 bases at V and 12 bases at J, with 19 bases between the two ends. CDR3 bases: TGTGCCAGCAGCTCAGGTCCCCGGGATCAGACTCAGTACTTC. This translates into CASSSGPRDQTQYF.

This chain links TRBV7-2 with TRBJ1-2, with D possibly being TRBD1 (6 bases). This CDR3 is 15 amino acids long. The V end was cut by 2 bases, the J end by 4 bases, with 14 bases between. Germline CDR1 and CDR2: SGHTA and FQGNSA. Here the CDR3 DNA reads TGTGCCAGCAGCTTATATGGCAGGGGATCCTATGGCTACACCTTC. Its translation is CASSLYGRGSYGYTF.

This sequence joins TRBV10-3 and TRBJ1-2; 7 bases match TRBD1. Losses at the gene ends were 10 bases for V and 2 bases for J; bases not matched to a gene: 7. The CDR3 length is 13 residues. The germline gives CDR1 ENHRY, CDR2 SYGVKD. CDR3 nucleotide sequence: TGTGCCACCCGGGACAGCCTAAACTATGGCTACACCTTC. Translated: CATRDSLNYGYTF.

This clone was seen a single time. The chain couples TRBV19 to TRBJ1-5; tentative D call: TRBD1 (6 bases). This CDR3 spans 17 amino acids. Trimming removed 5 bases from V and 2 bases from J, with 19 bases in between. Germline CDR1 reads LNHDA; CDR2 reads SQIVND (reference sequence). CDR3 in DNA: TGTGCCAGTAGTCATTCTCCCAACAGGGCGGGCAATCAGCCCCAGCATTTT. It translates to CASSHSPNRAGNQPQHF.

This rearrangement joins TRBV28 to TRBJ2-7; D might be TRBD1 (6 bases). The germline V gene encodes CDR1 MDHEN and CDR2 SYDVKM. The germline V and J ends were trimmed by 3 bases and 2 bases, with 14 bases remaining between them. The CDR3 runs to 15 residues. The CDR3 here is CASSFGLGATYEQYF. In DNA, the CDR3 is TGTGCCAGCAGTTTCGGTCTGGGGGCAACCTACGAGCAGTACTTC. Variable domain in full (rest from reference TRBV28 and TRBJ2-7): DVKVTQSSRYLVKRTGEKVFLECVQDMDHENMFWYRQDPGLGLRLIYFSYDVKMKEKGDIPEGYSVSREKKERFSLILESASTNQTSMYLCASSFGLGATYEQYFGPGTRLTVT.

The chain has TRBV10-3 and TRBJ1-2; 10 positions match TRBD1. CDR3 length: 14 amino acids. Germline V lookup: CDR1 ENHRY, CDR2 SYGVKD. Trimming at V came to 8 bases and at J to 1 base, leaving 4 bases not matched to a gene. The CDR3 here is CAIPGTGDNYGYTF. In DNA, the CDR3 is TGTGCCATCCCGGGGACAGGGGATAACTATGGCTACACCTTC.

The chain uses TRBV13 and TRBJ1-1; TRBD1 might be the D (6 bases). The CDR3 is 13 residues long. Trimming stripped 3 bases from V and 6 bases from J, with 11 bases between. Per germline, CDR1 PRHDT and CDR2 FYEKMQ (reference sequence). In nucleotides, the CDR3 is TGTGCCAGCAGCTTGGGGGGCGTCGCTGAAGCTTTCTTT. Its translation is CASSLGGVAEAFF. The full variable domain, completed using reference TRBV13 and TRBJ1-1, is AAGVIQSPRHLIKEKRETATLKCYPIPRHDTVYWYQQGPGQDPQFLISFYEKMQSDKGSIPDRFSAQQFSDYHSELNMSSLELGDSALYFCASSLGGVAEAFFGQGTRLTVV.

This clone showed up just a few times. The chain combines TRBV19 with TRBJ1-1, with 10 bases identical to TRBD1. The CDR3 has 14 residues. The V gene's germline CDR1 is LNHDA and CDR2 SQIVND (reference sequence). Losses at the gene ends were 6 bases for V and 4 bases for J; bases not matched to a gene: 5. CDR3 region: CASRLDRGITEAFF. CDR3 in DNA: TGTGCCAGTAGACTGGACAGGGGGATCACTGAAGCTTTCTTT.

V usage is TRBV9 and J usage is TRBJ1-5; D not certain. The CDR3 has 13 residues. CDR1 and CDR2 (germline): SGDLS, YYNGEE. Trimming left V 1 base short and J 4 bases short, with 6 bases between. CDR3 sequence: CASSVKGNQPQHF. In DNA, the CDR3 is TGTGCCAGCAGCGTAAAAGGAAATCAGCCCCAGCATTTT.

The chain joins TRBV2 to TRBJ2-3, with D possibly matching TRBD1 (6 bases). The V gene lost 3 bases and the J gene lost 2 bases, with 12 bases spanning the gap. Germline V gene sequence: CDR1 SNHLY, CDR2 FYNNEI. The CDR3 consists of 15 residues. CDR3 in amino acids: CASSDRRGPTDTQYF. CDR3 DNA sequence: TGTGCCAGCAGTGATCGCAGGGGACCCACAGATACGCAGTATTTT.

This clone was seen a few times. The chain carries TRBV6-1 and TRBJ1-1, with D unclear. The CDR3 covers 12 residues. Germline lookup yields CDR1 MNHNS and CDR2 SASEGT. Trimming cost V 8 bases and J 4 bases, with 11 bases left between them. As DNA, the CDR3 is TGTGCCAGCGGGATCCGAACCACTGAAGCTTTCTTT. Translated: CASGIRTTEAFF.

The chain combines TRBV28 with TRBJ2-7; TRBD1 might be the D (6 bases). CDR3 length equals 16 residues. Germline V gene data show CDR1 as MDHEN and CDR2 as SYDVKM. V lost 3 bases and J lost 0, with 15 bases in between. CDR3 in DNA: TGTGCCAGCAGTTTCAGGGGCGCGAAGGCCTCCTACGAGCAGTACTTC. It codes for CASSFRGAKASYEQYF.

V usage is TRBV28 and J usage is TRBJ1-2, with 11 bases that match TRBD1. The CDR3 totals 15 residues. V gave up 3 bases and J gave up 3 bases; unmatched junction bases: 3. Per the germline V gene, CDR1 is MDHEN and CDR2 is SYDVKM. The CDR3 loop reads CASSFGTGGYYGYTF. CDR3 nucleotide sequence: TGTGCCAGCAGTTTCGGGACAGGGGGGTACTATGGCTACACCTTC.

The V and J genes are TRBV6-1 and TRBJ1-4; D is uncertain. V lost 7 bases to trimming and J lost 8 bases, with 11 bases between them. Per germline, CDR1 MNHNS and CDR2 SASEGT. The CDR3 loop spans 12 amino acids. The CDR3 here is CASTRVSEKLFF. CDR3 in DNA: TGTGCCAGCACGAGGGTTAGCGAAAAACTGTTTTTT.

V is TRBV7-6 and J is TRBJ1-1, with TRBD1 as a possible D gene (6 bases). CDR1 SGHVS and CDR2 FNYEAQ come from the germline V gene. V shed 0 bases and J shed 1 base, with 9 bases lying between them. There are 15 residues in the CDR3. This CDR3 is CASSLAGTKNTEAFF. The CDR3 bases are TGTGCCAGCAGCTTAGCGGGGACAAAGAACACTGAAGCTTTCTTT. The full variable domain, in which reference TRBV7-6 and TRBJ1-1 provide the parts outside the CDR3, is GAGVSQSPRYKVTKRGQDVALRCDPISGHVSLYWYRQALGQGPEFLTYFNYEAQQDKSGLPNDRFSAERPEGSISTLTIQRTEQRDSAMYRCASSLAGTKNTEAFFGQGTRLTVV.

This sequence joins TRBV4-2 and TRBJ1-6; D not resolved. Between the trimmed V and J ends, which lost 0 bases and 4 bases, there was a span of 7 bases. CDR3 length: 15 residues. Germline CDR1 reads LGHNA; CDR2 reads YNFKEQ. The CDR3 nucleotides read TGTGCCAGCAGCCAAGATTTAGGGTATAATTCACCCCTCCACTTT. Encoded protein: CASSQDLGYNSPLHF.

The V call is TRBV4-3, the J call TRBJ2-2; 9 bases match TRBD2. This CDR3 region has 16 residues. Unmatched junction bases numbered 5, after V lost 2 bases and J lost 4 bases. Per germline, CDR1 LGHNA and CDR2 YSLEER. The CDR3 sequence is CASSQPTSGTTGELFF. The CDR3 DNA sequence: TGCGCCAGCAGCCAACCGACTAGCGGAACCACCGGGGAGCTGTTTTTT.

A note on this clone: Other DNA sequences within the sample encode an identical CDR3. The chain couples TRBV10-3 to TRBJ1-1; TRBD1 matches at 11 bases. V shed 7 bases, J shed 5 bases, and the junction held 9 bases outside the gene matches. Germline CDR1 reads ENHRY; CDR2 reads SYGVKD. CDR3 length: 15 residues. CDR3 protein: CAITWDRGVGTEAFF. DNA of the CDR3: TGTGCCATCACCTGGGACAGGGGGGTGGGGACTGAAGCTTTCTTT.

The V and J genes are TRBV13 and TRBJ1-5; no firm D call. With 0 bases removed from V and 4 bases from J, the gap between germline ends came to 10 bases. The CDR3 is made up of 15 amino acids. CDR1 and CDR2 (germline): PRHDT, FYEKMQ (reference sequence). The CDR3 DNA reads TGTGCCAGCAGCTTAGGAGGCCAGCGGAATCAGCCCCAGCATTTT. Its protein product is CASSLGGQRNQPQHF.